This T cell receptor (beta chain) originates from a study of T cell responses to AZD1222 COVID-19 vaccine. Whole-study results and caveats: Recipients of two AZD1222 doses showed rising Spike-specific TCR breadth and depth. Donors skewed white British and female; clonal diversity was possibly underestimated.

TCRdb keeps only in-frame clones here, not all; method: immunoSEQ multiplex PCR. This table holds roughly 100,000 clones, over 85% found once. On this clone: Its antigen is not identified.

The V and J ends lost 1 base and 1 base respectively, with 10 bases between them. CDR3 length equals 14 residues. Germline V gene data show CDR1 as GTSNPN and CDR2 as SVGIG (reference sequence). The material sequenced was peripheral blood, taken on day 0 of AZD1222 vaccination. The TCR comes from an adult in good health. The gene calls are TRBV30 and TRBJ1-1; D uncertain. As DNA, the CDR3 is TGTGCCTGGAGTGGGTCCTTTGGGAACACTGAAGCTTTCTTT. This encodes CAWSGSFGNTEAFF.